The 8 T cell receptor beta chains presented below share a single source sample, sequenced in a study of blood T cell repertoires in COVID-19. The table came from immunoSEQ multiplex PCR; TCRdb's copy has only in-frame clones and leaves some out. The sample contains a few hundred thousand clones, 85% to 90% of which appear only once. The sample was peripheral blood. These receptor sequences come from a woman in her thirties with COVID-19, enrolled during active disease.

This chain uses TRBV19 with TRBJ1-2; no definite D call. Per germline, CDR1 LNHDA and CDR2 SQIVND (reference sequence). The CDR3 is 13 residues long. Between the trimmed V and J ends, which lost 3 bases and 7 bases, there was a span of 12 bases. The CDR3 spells CASSIGSFLGYTF. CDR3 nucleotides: TGTGCCAGTAGTATCGGGTCTTTTCTTGGCTACACCTTC.

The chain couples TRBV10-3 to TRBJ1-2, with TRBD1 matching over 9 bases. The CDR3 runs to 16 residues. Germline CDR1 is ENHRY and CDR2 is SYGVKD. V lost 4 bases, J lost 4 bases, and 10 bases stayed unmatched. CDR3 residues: CAISGNLGTGSYGYTF. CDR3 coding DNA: TGTGCCATCAGTGGGAATTTAGGGACAGGGTCCTATGGCTACACCTTC.

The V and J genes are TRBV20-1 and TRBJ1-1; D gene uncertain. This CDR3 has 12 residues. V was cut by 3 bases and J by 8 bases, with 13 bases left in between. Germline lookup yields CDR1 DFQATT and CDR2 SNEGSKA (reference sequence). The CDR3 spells CSASRPGSEAFF. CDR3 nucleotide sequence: TGCAGTGCTAGTCGACCGGGTTCCGAAGCTTTCTTT.

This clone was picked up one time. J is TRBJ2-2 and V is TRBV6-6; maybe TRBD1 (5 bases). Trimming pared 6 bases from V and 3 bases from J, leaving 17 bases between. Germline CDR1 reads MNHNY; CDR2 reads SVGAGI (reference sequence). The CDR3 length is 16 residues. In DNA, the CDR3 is TGTGCCAGCAGCTTGGACAACCCCTATGACACCGGGGAGCTGTTTTTT. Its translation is CASSLDNPYDTGELFF.

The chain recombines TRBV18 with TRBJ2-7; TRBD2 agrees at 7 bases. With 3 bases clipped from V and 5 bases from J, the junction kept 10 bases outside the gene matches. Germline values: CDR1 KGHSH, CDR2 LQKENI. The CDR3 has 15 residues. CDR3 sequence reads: CASSPPGLTLDEQYF. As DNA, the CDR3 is TGTGCCAGCTCACCCCCGGGACTAACCCTCGACGAGCAGTACTTC.

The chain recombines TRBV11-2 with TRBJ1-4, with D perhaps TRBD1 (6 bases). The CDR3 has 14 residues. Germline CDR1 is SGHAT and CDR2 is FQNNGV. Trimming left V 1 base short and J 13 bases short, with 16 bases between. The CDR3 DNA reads TGTGCCAGCAGCTTAGGAGATCCGAGGGGGGGACTGTTTTTT. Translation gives CASSLGDPRGGLFF. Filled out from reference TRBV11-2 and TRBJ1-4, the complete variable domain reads EAGVAQSPRYKIIEKRQSVAFWCNPISGHATLYWYQQILGQGPKLLIQFQNNGVVDDSQLPKDRFSAERLKGVDSTLKIQPAKLEDSAVYLCASSLGDPRGGLFFGSGTQLSVL.

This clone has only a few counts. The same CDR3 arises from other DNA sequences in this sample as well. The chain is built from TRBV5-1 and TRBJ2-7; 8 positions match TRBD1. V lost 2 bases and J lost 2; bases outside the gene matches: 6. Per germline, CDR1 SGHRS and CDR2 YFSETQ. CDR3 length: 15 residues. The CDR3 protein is CASSFQGTGPYEQYF. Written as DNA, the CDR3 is TGCGCCAGCAGCTTCCAGGGGACAGGTCCCTACGAGCAGTACTTC.

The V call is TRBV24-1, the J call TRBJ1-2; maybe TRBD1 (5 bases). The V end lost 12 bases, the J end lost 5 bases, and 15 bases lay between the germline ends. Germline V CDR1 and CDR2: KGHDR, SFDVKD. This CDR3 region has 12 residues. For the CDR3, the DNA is TGTGCCTCTGGGGACTCGCGATATGGCTACACCTTC. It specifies CASGDSRYGYTF.